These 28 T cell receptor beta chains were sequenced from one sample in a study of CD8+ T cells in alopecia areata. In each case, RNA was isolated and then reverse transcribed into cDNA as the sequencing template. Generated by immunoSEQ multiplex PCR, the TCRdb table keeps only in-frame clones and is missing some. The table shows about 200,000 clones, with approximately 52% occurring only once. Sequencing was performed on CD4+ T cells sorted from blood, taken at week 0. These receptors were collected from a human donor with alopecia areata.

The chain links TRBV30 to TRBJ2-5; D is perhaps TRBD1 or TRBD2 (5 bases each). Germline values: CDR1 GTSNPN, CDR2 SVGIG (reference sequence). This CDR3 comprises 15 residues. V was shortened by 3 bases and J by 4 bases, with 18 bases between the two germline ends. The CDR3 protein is CAWSVDPGRGETQYF. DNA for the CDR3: TGTGCCTGGAGCGTCGACCCGGGACGAGGAGAGACCCAGTACTTC.

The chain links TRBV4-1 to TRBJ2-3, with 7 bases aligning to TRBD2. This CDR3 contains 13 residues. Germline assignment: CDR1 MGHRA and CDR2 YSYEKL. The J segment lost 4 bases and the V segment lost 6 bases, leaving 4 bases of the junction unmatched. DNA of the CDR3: TGCGCCAGCAGGCAGACTAGCTCAGATACGCAGTATTTT. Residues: CASRQTSSDTQYF.

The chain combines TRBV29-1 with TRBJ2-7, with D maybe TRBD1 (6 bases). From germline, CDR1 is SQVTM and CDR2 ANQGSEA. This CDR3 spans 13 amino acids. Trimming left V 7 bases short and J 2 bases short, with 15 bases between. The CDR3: CSAHTGSTYEQYF. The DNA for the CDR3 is TGCAGCGCCCATACAGGGTCTACCTACGAGCAGTACTTC.

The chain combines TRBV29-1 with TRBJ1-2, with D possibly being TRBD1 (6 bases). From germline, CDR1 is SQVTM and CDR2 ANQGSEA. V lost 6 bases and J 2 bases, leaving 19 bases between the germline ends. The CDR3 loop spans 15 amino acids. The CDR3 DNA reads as TGCAGCGTGGGAGGACAGCCCGGGGGGAACTATGGCTACACCTTC. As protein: CSVGGQPGGNYGYTF.

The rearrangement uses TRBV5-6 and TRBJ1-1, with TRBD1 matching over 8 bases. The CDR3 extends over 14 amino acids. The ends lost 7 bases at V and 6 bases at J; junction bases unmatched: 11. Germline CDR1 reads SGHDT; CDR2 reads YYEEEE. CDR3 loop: CASLRTGTRAEAFF. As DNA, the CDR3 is TGTGCCAGCTTGAGGACAGGGACGAGGGCTGAAGCTTTCTTT.

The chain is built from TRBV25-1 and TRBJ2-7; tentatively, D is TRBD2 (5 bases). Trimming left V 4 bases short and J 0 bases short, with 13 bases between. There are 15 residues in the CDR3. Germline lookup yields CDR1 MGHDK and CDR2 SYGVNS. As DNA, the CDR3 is TGTGCCAGCAGTGCTAGCCACTACCTCTCCTACGAGCAGTACTTC. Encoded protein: CASSASHYLSYEQYF.

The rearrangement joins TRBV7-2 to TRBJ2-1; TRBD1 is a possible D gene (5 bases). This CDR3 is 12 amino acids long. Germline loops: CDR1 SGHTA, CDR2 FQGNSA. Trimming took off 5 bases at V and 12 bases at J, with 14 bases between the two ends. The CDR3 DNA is TGTGCCAGCAGCGACAGAGTGGCCCCGCAGTTCTTC. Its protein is CASSDRVAPQFF.

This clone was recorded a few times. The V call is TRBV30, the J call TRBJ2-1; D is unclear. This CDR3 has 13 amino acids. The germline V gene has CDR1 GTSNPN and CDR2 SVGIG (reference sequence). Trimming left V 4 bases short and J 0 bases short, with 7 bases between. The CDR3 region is CAWTGSSYNEQFF. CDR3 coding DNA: TGTGCCTGGACCGGCAGCTCCTACAATGAGCAGTTCTTC.

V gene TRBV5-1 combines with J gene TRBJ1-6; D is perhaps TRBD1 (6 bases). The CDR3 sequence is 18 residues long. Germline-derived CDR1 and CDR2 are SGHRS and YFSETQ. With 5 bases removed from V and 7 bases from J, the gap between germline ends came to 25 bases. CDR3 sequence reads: CASSPARGAGYGNSPLHF. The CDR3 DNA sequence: TGCGCCAGCAGTCCAGCACGGGGGGCAGGGTACGGGAATTCACCCCTCCACTTT.

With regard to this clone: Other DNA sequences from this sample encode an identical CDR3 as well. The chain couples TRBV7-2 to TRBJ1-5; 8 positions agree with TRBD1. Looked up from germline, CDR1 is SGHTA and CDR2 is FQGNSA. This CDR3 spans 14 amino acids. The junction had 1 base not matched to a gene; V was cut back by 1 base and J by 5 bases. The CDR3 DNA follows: TGTGCCAGCAGCTTAGGACAGGGGTATCAGCCCCAGCATTTT. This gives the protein CASSLGQGYQPQHF. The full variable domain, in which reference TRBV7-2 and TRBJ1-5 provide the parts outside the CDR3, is GAGVSQSPSNKVTEKGKDVELRCDPISGHTALYWYRQSLGQGLEFLIYFQGNSAPDKSGLPSDRFSAERTGGSVSTLTIQRTQQEDSAVYLCASSLGQGYQPQHFGDGTRLSIL.

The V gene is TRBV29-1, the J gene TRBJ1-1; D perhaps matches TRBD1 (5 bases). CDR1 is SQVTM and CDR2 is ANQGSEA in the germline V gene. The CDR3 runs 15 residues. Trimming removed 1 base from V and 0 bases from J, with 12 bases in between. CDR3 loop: CSVEVTGTVNTEAFF. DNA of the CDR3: TGCAGCGTTGAAGTCACCGGGACGGTGAACACTGAAGCTTTCTTT.

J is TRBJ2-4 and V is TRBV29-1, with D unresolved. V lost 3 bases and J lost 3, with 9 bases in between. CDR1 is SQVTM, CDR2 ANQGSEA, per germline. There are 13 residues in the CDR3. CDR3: CSVEAVVKNIQYF. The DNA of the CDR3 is TGCAGCGTTGAGGCGGTCGTCAAAAACATTCAGTACTTC.

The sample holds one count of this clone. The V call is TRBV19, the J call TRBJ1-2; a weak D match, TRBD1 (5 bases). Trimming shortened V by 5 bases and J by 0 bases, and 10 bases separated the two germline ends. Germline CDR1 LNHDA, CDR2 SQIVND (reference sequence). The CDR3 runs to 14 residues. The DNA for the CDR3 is TGTGCCAGTAGTGGGACGTTAGCTAACTATGGCTACACCTTC. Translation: CASSGTLANYGYTF.

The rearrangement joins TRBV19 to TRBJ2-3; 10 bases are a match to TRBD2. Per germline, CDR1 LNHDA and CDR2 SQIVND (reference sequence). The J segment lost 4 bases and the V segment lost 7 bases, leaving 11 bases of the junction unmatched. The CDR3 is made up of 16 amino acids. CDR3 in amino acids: CASIATSGSSADTQYF. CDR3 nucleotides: TGTGCCAGTATAGCGACTAGCGGGTCGAGCGCAGATACGCAGTATTTT. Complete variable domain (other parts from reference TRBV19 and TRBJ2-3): DGGITQSPKYLFRKEGQNVTLSCEQNLNHDAMYWYRQDPGQGLRLIYYSQIVNDFQKGDIAEGYSVSREKKESFPLTVTSAQKNPTAFYLCASIATSGSSADTQYFGPGTRLTVL.

CDR3 sequence: CASSRDHTEAFF. The CDR3 DNA reads TGCGCCAGCAGCCGGGACCACACTGAAGCTTTCTTT. The gene calls are TRBV5-1 and TRBJ1-1, with TRBD1 as a possible D gene (5 bases). The CDR3 runs to 12 residues. V was trimmed by 4 bases and J by 3 bases, leaving 7 bases between them. CDR1 and CDR2 from the germline V gene are SGHRS and YFSETQ. Full variable domain (rest looked up from reference TRBV5-1 and TRBJ1-1): KAGVTQTPRYLIKTRGQQVTLSCSPISGHRSVSWYQQTPGQGLQFLFEYFSETQRNKGNFPGRFSGRQFSNSRSEMNVSTLELGDSALYLCASSRDHTEAFFGQGTRLTVV.

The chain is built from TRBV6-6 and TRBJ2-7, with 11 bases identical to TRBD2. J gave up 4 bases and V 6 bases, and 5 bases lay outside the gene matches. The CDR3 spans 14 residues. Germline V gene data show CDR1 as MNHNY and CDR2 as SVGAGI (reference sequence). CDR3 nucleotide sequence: TGTGCCAGCAGGGAGATAGCGGGAGGGTACGAGCAGTACTTC. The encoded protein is CASREIAGGYEQYF.

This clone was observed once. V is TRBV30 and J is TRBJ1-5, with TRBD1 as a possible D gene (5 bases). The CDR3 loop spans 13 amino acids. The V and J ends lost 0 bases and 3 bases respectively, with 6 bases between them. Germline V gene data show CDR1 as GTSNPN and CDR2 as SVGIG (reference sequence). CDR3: CAWSVQVNQPQHF. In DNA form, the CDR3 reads TGTGCCTGGAGTGTACAGGTCAATCAGCCCCAGCATTTT.

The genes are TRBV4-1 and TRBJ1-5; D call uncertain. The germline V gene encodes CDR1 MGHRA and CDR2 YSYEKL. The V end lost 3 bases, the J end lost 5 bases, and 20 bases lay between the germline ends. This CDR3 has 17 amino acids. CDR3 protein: CASSQFGLPRSDQPQHF. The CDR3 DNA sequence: TGCGCCAGCAGCCAGTTCGGACTCCCCCGATCGGATCAGCCCCAGCATTTT.

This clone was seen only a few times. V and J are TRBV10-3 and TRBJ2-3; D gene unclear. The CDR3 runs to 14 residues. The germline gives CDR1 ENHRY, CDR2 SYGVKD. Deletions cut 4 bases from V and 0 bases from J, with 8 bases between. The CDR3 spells CAISGGTSTDTQYF. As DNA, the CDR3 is TGTGCCATCAGTGGTGGAACAAGCACAGATACGCAGTATTTT.

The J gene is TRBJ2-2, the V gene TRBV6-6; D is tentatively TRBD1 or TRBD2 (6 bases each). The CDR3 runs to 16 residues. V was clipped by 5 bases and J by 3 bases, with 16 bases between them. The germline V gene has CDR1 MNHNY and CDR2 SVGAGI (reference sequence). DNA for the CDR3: TGTGCCAGCAGTACGGGGGCAGGGTATGACACCGGGGAGCTGTTTTTT. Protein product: CASSTGAGYDTGELFF.

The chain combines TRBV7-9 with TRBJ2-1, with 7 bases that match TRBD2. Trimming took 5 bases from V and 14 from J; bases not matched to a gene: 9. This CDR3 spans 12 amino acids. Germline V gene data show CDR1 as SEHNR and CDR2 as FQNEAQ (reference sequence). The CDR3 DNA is TGTGCCAGCAGCGTACCGGCGGGAGTGGAGTTCTTC. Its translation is CASSVPAGVEFF.

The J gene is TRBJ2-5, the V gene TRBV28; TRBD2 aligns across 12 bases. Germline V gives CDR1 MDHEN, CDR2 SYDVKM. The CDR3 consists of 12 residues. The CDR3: CAASGREETQYF. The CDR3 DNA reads TGTGCGGCTAGCGGGAGGGAAGAGACCCAGTACTTC.

The CDR3 coding sequence is TGTGCCAGCAGTTCGAGACTAGCGGGGACATATGAGCAGTTCTTC. Its translation is CASSSRLAGTYEQFF. The gene calls are TRBV27 and TRBJ2-1, with TRBD2 matching over 11 bases. Germline CDR1 is MNHEY and CDR2 is SMNVEV (reference sequence). The junction had 7 bases not matched to a gene; V was cut back by 4 bases and J by 8 bases. The CDR3 runs 15 residues.

CDR3 nucleotides: TGTGCCTGGAGCGTCCGTGGGACGACAGGGGTTAGCAATGAGCAGTTCTTC. It yields the protein CAWSVRGTTGVSNEQFF. The V call is TRBV30, the J call TRBJ2-1; 8 bases are a match to TRBD1. Trimming removed 3 bases from V and 6 bases from J; junction bases left unmatched: 16. CDR3 length equals 17 residues. Germline lookup yields CDR1 GTSNPN and CDR2 SVGIG (reference sequence). Combining the CDR3 with reference TRBV30 and TRBJ2-1 gives the whole variable domain SQTIHQWPATLVQPVGSPLSLECTVEGTSNPNLYWYRQAAGRGLQLLFYSVGIGQISSEVPQNLSASRPQDRQFILSSKKLLLSDSGFYLCAWSVRGTTGVSNEQFFGPGTRLTVL.

The CDR3: CASSREGQGIETQYF. In DNA form, the CDR3 reads TGTGCCAGCAGCCGGGAAGGACAGGGGATAGAGACCCAGTACTTC. The chain employs TRBV4-2 and TRBJ2-5, with 9 positions matching TRBD1. V lost 4 bases to trimming and J lost 4 bases; unmatched junction nucleotides: 7. There are 15 residues in the CDR3. Germline V gene data show CDR1 as LGHNA and CDR2 as YNFKEQ.

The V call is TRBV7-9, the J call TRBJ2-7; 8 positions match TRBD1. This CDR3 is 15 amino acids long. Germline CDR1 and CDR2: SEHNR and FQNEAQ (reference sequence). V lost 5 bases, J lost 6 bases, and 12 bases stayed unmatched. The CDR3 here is CASSRTGQGATEQYF. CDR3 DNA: TGTGCCAGCAGCCGGACTGGGCAGGGGGCGACCGAGCAGTACTTC.

CDR3 nucleotide sequence: TGTGCCAGCAGCGCGGGGACTGGCTACGAGCAGTACTTC. This codes for CASSAGTGYEQYF. This chain connects TRBV9 to TRBJ2-7; weak D call: TRBD2 (6 bases). CDR1 and CDR2 from the germline V gene are SGDLS and YYNGEE. Trimming left V 3 bases short and J 3 bases short, with 10 bases between. CDR3 length: 13 residues.

This CDR3 is CASSFTYADTQYF. Written as DNA, the CDR3 is TGTGCCAGCAGTTTCACGTATGCAGATACGCAGTATTTT. The rearrangement links TRBV27 to TRBJ2-3; no definite D call. Germline V gene sequence: CDR1 MNHEY, CDR2 SMNVEV (reference sequence). The CDR3 extends over 13 amino acids. V gave up 3 bases and J gave up 4 bases, with 8 bases separating them.